The table lists the clone carrying this TCR beta chain with a count of one. The antigen is unknown. Germline V lookup: CDR1 SEHNR, CDR2 FQNEAQ (reference sequence). V was clipped by 5 bases and J by 4 bases; unmatched bases: 8. CDR3 length equals 15 residues. This sample was taken from a study of T cell repertoires in cytomegalovirus infection. TCRdb redid the calling of the reads with MiXCR, one entry per CDR3 protein. Of some 500,000 distinct CDR3 sequences in the sample, 40% were seen once. The TCR was taken from a human donor in good health (CMV status not recorded). Some clones in this sample may be carry-over from other donors' samples. The chain uses TRBV7-9 and TRBJ2-7, with 10 bases lining up with TRBD1. The specimen comprised cultured PBMCs, sampled from culture after CMV antigen stimulation. The CDR3 DNA reads as TGTGCCAGCAGCCCCCGGACAGGGGGGTTTTACGAGCAGTACTTC. It encodes CASSPRTGGFYEQYF.